This is a list of T cell receptor beta chains from one sample in a study of blood T cell repertoires in COVID-19. The data were produced by immunoSEQ multiplex PCR, yet TCRdb's version contains in-frame clones alone and is incomplete. The sample holds 50,000 or so clones, roughly 82% seen once. Source material: peripheral blood. These receptor sequences come from a woman aged 60-70 years with acute or convalescent COVID-19. Both conserved end residues are part of each CDR3. The order of the fields is V gene, D gene, CDR3 protein. A D gene is named only where the DNA matches it firmly.

v_call: TRBV10-3; d_call: TRBD1; cdr3_aa: CASSDLLDRGNYEQYF
v_call: TRBV27; d_call: TRBD2; cdr3_aa: CATRSPGGLAVQETQYF
v_call: TRBV21-1; d_call: NA; cdr3_aa: CASSKSPGMGQPQHF
v_call: TRBV7-6; d_call: NA; cdr3_aa: CASSLAGRGEGGYTF
v_call: TRBV7-8; d_call: NA; cdr3_aa: CASSLALLLGYEQYF
v_call: TRBV3-1/TRBV3-2; d_call: NA; cdr3_aa: CASSQLSDQPQHF
v_call: TRBV7-2; d_call: TRBD2; cdr3_aa: CASSSELAGGHEQFF
v_call: TRBV4-1; d_call: TRBD2; cdr3_aa: CASSQVWTGGHQETQYF
v_call: TRBV28; d_call: TRBD1; cdr3_aa: CASNPVDRALETQYF
v_call: TRBV2; d_call: NA; cdr3_aa: CASRMGGDSYNEQFF
v_call: TRBV6-6; d_call: NA; cdr3_aa: CASSTQGLNQPQHF
v_call: TRBV4-1; d_call: TRBD1; cdr3_aa: CASSRSRGTGVSYEQYF
v_call: TRBV24-1; d_call: NA; cdr3_aa: CATSVGGGNQPQHF
v_call: TRBV9; d_call: NA; cdr3_aa: CASSVYGTPNEKLFF
v_call: TRBV19; d_call: TRBD2; cdr3_aa: CASSHGTSGRVYNEQFF